The source of this TCR beta chain is a study of blood T cell repertoires in COVID-19. Study information: The samples span acute and convalescent COVID-19 from the United States, Italy and Spain.

Per the germline V gene, CDR1 is KGHSH and CDR2 is LQKENI. The CDR3 length is 14 residues. Trimming stripped 1 base from V and 2 bases from J, with 6 bases between. As processed by the authors: From reference gene primer amplification, estimates of nucleated cell counts were derived. Sequencing used immunoSEQ multiplex PCR; TCRdb keeps in-frame clones, though not all of them. V, J and clone size derive from that table, while D and trimming were established from the DNA sequence. The table shows a few hundred thousand clones, with roughly nine tenths occurring only once. Those who participated ranged in age from roughly 18 to 90 years and resided in about two dozen US areas. Categorization into cohorts depended on clinical history that participants reported.

The chain employs TRBV18 and TRBJ1-5; D gene unclear. Specimen: PBMCs or T cells enriched from blood (not recorded which). The clonotype comes from a woman between 40 and 50 years old who had been exposed to COVID-19. CDR3 in DNA: TGTGCCAGCTCACCACTCGCGGGCAATCAGCCCCAGCATTTT. Its protein product is CASSPLAGNQPQHF.